The 6 T cell receptor beta chains presented below share a single source sample, sequenced in a study of CD8+ T cells in alopecia areata. Extraction and reverse transcription of RNA yielded cDNA as the sequencing template. The assay was immunoSEQ multiplex PCR, and TCRdb's table has in-frame clones only and misses some. The profile covers around 140,000 clones, with approximately 50% appearing a single time and approximately 0.99% taken by the ten largest. The source was CD4+ T cells sorted from blood, collected at week 0. These receptors came from a human donor with alopecia areata.

This clone came up once. The chain has TRBV27 and TRBJ2-5, with D possibly being TRBD1 (6 bases). The V and J ends lost 6 bases and 3 bases respectively, with 14 bases between them. The length of the CDR3 is 14 residues. Germline CDR1 is MNHEY and CDR2 is SMNVEV (reference sequence). The CDR3 here is CASRAWGQEETQYF. The DNA for the CDR3 is TGTGCCAGCAGGGCCTGGGGACAAGAAGAGACCCAGTACTTC.

This sequence joins TRBV29-1 and TRBJ1-2, with 8 bases that match TRBD1. CDR3 length: 14 residues. Germline V gives CDR1 SQVTM, CDR2 ANQGSEA. Trimming cost V 4 bases and J 0 bases; bases outside gene matches: 4. CDR3 bases: TGCAGCGTTGCTGGGGACAGGTCTAACTATGGCTACACCTTC. Its protein product is CSVAGDRSNYGYTF.

V and J are TRBV11-2 and TRBJ1-4; 7 bases line up with TRBD1. Trimming removed 6 bases from V and 3 bases from J; junction bases left unmatched: 4. Germline V CDR1 and CDR2: SGHAT, FQNNGV. The length of the CDR3 is 14 residues. CDR3 in amino acids: CASSRDRANEKLFF. Here the CDR3 DNA reads TGTGCCAGCAGTCGCGACAGGGCTAATGAAAAACTGTTTTTT.

The chain combines TRBV7-8 with TRBJ2-2; D gene unclear. From germline, CDR1 is SGHVS and CDR2 FQNEAQ. V lost 5 bases, J lost 7 bases, and 11 bases lay in between. CDR3 length equals 13 residues. CDR3 sequence: CASSPEFIGELFF. CDR3 nucleotides: TGTGCCAGCAGCCCGGAGTTCATCGGGGAGCTGTTTTTT. Supplemented by reference TRBV7-8 and TRBJ2-2, the full variable domain reads GAGVSQSPRYKVAKRGQDVALRCDPISGHVSLFWYQQALGQGPEFLTYFQNEAQLDKSGLPSDRFFAERPEGSVSTLKIQRTQQEDSAVYLCASSPEFIGELFFGEGSRLTVL.

The chain employs TRBV4-2 and TRBJ2-7, with TRBD1 matching over 9 bases. There are 15 residues in the CDR3. J lost 2 bases, V lost 4 bases, and 6 bases had no gene match. The V gene's germline CDR1 is LGHNA and CDR2 YNFKEQ. Written as DNA, the CDR3 is TGTGCCAGCAGCCGACCCGGGACAGGGACCTACGAGCAGTACTTC. Protein sequence: CASSRPGTGTYEQYF.

The chain links TRBV11-2 to TRBJ2-2; a weak D match, TRBD2 (6 bases). The CDR3 runs 14 residues. Germline-derived CDR1 and CDR2 are SGHAT and FQNNGV. V was clipped by 8 bases and J by 6 bases, with 16 bases between them. This CDR3 is CASGRGRGSGELFF. The CDR3, as DNA: TGTGCCAGCGGGCGGGGTCGGGGCTCCGGGGAGCTGTTTTTT.